One and the same sample provided the 6 T cell receptor beta chains below, sequenced in a study of neurological immune-mediated disorders (dated by TCRdb to between 2018 and 2021). The method behind the library was 5' RACE. Data came from an Illumina HiSeq 2500. Clones were called with MiXCR by TCRdb after fastp trimmed the public reads at Q25, and only in-frame beta chains were retained. All rows with the same CDR3 protein become a single entry with the most common DNA and genes. In all, the sample holds some 120,000 distinct CDR3 sequences, and approximately 3.2% of those were seen once. Of the sample, about 1.2% falls within the top ten clones. The material sequenced was PBMCs. Receptors were obtained from a woman in her 30s with multiple sclerosis.

This clonotype was seen many times. The chain uses TRBV7-2 and TRBJ1-5; perhaps TRBD1 as D (6 bases). The CDR3 loop spans 15 amino acids. CDR1 is SGHTA and CDR2 is FQGNSA in the germline V gene. With 1 base removed from V and 7 bases from J, the gap between germline ends came to 14 bases. In DNA, the CDR3 is TGTGCCAGCAGCTTAGTTTCCGGGGGCGAACAGCCCCAGCATTTT. Its protein is CASSLVSGGEQPQHF. The full variable domain, rest sourced from reference TRBV7-2 and TRBJ1-5, is GAGVSQSPSNKVTEKGKDVELRCDPISGHTALYWYRQSLGQGLEFLIYFQGNSAPDKSGLPSDRFSAERTGGSVSTLTIQRTQQEDSAVYLCASSLVSGGEQPQHFGDGTRLSIL.

This clonotype was counted at least ten times. The V call is TRBV5-1, the J call TRBJ1-6; 10 nucleotides line up with TRBD1. Unmatched junction bases numbered 10, after V lost 7 bases and J lost 6 bases. Germline loops: CDR1 SGHRS, CDR2 YFSETQ. This CDR3 is built from 16 residues. This CDR3 reads CASCTDGQGGNSPLHF. The CDR3 region has the DNA TGCGCCAGCTGTACAGACGGACAGGGGGGTAATTCACCCCTCCACTTT.

At least ten counts were recorded for this clonotype. The rearrangement uses TRBV20-1 and TRBJ2-7; D uncertain. CDR3 length: 17 amino acids. The germline V and J ends were trimmed by 0 bases and 3 bases, with 21 bases remaining between them. Per germline, CDR1 DFQATT and CDR2 SNEGSKA (reference sequence). DNA of the CDR3: TGCAGTGCTAGAGATTACGCCAATAGGGCGCCCCTCTACGAGCAGTACTTC. Protein sequence: CSARDYANRAPLYEQYF.

This clonotype was counted ten times or more. The chain employs TRBV5-1 and TRBJ2-7; the match to TRBD1 covers 9 bases. Germline trimming cut 3 bases from V and 6 bases from J; bases unmatched to any gene: 10. The germline CDR1 and CDR2 sequences are SGHRS and YFSETQ. CDR3 length: 15 amino acids. The CDR3 bases are TGCGCCAGCAGCTCCCCGGGGACAGGGTCAGGCGAGCAGTACTTC. Protein: CASSSPGTGSGEQYF.

This clonotype was detected ten times or more. The V gene is TRBV10-3, the J gene TRBJ2-5; TRBD2 agrees at 7 bases. The CDR3 spans 16 residues. CDR1 and CDR2 from the germline V gene are ENHRY and SYGVKD. V trimming: 0 bases; J trimming: 5 bases; junction bases outside the gene matches: 9. The CDR3 sequence: CAISESGLADGETQYF. Here the CDR3 DNA reads TGTGCCATCAGTGAGTCAGGGCTAGCGGACGGGGAGACCCAGTACTTC.

This clonotype was counted at least ten times. The chain joins TRBV5-1 to TRBJ1-3, with no clear D. CDR1 is SGHRS and CDR2 is YFSETQ in the germline V gene. The CDR3 has 13 residues. The CDR3 loop reads CASGDRSGNTIYF. CDR3 coding DNA: TGCGCATCCGGGGATCGATCTGGAAACACCATATATTTT.